Following are 16 T cell receptor beta chains from one sample sequenced in a study of blood T cells in healthy people across ages. Alongside a J-beta primer mix, a sample-barcoded 5' primer served in a second PCR lasting about 7 to 12 cycles. TCRdb passed the 5' RACE reads through MiXCR, listing each CDR3 protein once. The sample carries around 800,000 distinct CDR3 sequences, approximately 44% recorded once. Sequenced input: blood. The receptors come from a man between 60 and 70 years old in good health.

This clonotype has more than one count but fewer than ten. The chain is built from TRBV5-1 and TRBJ2-5; TRBD2 agrees at 8 bases. J lost 0 bases, V lost 4 bases, and 2 bases had no gene match. The CDR3 has 14 amino acids. Per germline, CDR1 SGHRS and CDR2 YFSETQ. The CDR3 DNA follows: TGCGCCAGCAGCCGTAGCGGGAACCAAGAGACCCAGTACTTC. It yields the protein CASSRSGNQETQYF.

V usage is TRBV23-1 and J usage is TRBJ2-1; perhaps D is TRBD1 or TRBD2 (6 bases each). TRBV23-1 has ORF status, its function being uncertain. The V and J ends lost 9 bases and 0 bases respectively, with 18 bases between them. The CDR3 contains 16 residues. CDR3 amino acids: CARGGPRAPSYNEQFF. The CDR3 nucleotides are TGCGCCAGGGGGGGCCCCAGGGCCCCCTCCTACAATGAGCAGTTCTTC.

V usage is TRBV7-2 and J usage is TRBJ2-2; D is unresolved. Germline lookup yields CDR1 SGHTA and CDR2 FQGNSA. The CDR3 has 12 amino acids. Trimming stripped 6 bases from V and 6 bases from J, with 8 bases between. This CDR3 reads CASSYMAGELFF. DNA for the CDR3: TGTGCCAGCAGTTATATGGCCGGGGAGCTGTTTTTT.

The chain is built from TRBV2 and TRBJ1-4; no firm D call. The germline V and J ends were trimmed by 8 bases and 8 bases, with 21 bases remaining between them. CDR1 SNHLY and CDR2 FYNNEI come from the germline V gene. The CDR3 consists of 15 residues. CDR3 protein: CASFNERVGGEKLFF. Written as DNA, the CDR3 is TGTGCCAGCTTTAACGAAAGGGTCGGTGGCGAAAAACTGTTTTTT.

The chain has TRBV18 and TRBJ1-1; no clear D. The germline V and J ends were trimmed by 4 bases and 1 base, with 7 bases remaining between them. The CDR3 covers 13 residues. CDR1 and CDR2 (germline): KGHSH, LQKENI. The CDR3 coding sequence is TGTGCCAGCTCACTAGACAAGAACACTGAAGCTTTCTTT. It yields the protein CASSLDKNTEAFF.

The chain is built from TRBV7-2 and TRBJ2-1, with 10 bases matching TRBD2. This CDR3 has 16 residues. Germline CDR1 SGHTA, CDR2 FQGNSA. The ends lost 5 bases at V and 4 bases at J; junction bases unmatched: 8. The DNA of the CDR3 is TGTGCCAGCAGCAAAACAGGTAGCGGGGGGTACAATGAGCAGTTCTTC. This translates into CASSKTGSGGYNEQFF.

This clonotype has only one observation. This chain links TRBV10-3 with TRBJ1-1; D possibly corresponds to TRBD1 (5 bases). Germline V gene lookup returns CDR1 ENHRY and CDR2 SYGVKD. Trimming cost V 2 bases and J 2 bases, with 15 bases left between them. This CDR3 has 16 amino acids. The DNA of the CDR3 is TGTGCCATCAGTGAGGAAACGACAGAGCTCAACACTGAAGCTTTCTTT. Translating gives CAISEETTELNTEAFF.

This clonotype was observed a single time. The DNA for the CDR3 is TGCAGCGTTGAAACCTGGGACCGTAGCTATGGCTACACCTTC. Its protein product is CSVETWDRSYGYTF. The chain employs TRBV29-1 and TRBJ1-2; possibly TRBD1 for D (5 bases). The germline gives CDR1 SQVTM, CDR2 ANQGSEA. This CDR3 region has 14 residues. V lost 2 bases and J 4 bases, leaving 14 bases between the germline ends.

Only one count was recorded for this clonotype. V usage is TRBV24-1 and J usage is TRBJ2-1; no firm D call. The CDR3 runs to 16 residues. The V end lost 2 bases, the J end lost 0 bases, and 10 bases lay between the germline ends. Germline V gene lookup returns CDR1 KGHDR and CDR2 SFDVKD. In DNA, the CDR3 is TGTGCCACCAGTGATTCTGCCCCCAACTCCTACAATGAGCAGTTCTTC. Translated: CATSDSAPNSYNEQFF.

The chain recombines TRBV9 with TRBJ2-1; maybe TRBD1 (6 bases). The CDR3 has 16 amino acids. V shed 3 bases and J shed 6 bases, with 19 bases lying between them. In germline, CDR1 is SGDLS, CDR2 YYNGEE. The CDR3 bases are TGTGCCAGCAGCGCCGGGGCCTACAGGGTTTTCAATGAGCAGTTCTTC. Amino acids: CASSAGAYRVFNEQFF.

The chain employs TRBV10-3 and TRBJ2-3; D remains ambiguous. The germline V gene has CDR1 ENHRY and CDR2 SYGVKD. Trimming shortened V by 2 bases and J by 6 bases, and 6 bases separated the two germline ends. This CDR3 is built from 12 residues. DNA for the CDR3: TGTGCCATCAGTGAGAACCTCGATACGCAGTATTTT. It yields the protein CAISENLDTQYF.

The rearrangement joins TRBV20-1 to TRBJ1-1; possible D gene TRBD1, 6 bases. Germline V CDR1 and CDR2: DFQATT, SNEGSKA (reference sequence). The CDR3 is 12 amino acids. V gave up 6 bases and J gave up 1 base, with 9 bases separating them. The CDR3, as DNA: TGCAGTGCGGGGGACACGAACACTGAAGCTTTCTTT. It translates to CSAGDTNTEAFF.

The chain links TRBV4-3 to TRBJ2-7; 7 nucleotides line up with TRBD1. The CDR3 has 13 amino acids. Germline CDR1 is LGHNA and CDR2 is YSLEER. Trimming removed 3 bases from V and 5 bases from J; junction bases left unmatched: 4. The DNA of the CDR3 is TGCGCCAGCAGCCAGACAGGGCGCCACGAGCAGTACTTC. Residues: CASSQTGRHEQYF.

This clonotype was found a few times. The chain employs TRBV15 and TRBJ2-7; possible D gene TRBD1, 5 bases. Germline-derived CDR1 and CDR2 are LNHNV and YYDKDF (reference sequence). CDR3 length: 13 amino acids. The V end lost 0 bases, the J end lost 3 bases, and 6 bases lay between the germline ends. CDR3: CATSRDQGYEQYF. DNA for the CDR3: TGTGCCACCAGCAGAGATCAGGGCTACGAGCAGTACTTC.

The chain combines TRBV28 with TRBJ1-6, with 7 nucleotides matching TRBD1. J gave up 7 bases and V 1 base, and 7 bases lay outside the gene matches. The CDR3 sequence is 16 residues long. Germline assignment: CDR1 MDHEN and CDR2 SYDVKM. The DNA for the CDR3 is TGTGCCAGCAGTTTATCAGGGGGTGCGAACAATTCACCCCTCCACTTT. It is translated as CASSLSGGANNSPLHF. The full variable domain, completed using reference TRBV28 and TRBJ1-6, is DVKVTQSSRYLVKRTGEKVFLECVQDMDHENMFWYRQDPGLGLRLIYFSYDVKMKEKGDIPEGYSVSREKKERFSLILESASTNQTSMYLCASSLSGGANNSPLHFGNGTRLTVT.

The chain links TRBV6-1 to TRBJ1-1; TRBD1 might be the D (5 bases). CDR3 length equals 17 residues. Germline V gene sequence: CDR1 MNHNS, CDR2 SASEGT. Trimming took off 6 bases at V and 0 bases at J, with 20 bases between the two ends. CDR3 loop: CASSQNNRGVLNTEAFF. CDR3 DNA: TGTGCCAGCAGCCAAAATAACCGGGGGGTGTTGAACACTGAAGCTTTCTTT.